Listed here are 19 T cell receptor beta chains from one sample, sequenced in a study of blood T cell repertoires in COVID-19. Clones were read by immunoSEQ multiplex PCR, and TCRdb kept only the in-frame ones, dropping some. The table has some 130,000 clones, approximately 87% seen once; the top ten hold approximately 40%. The material sequenced was peripheral blood. The receptors derive from a human donor in a cohort sampled during active COVID-19.

The chain links TRBV5-4 to TRBJ1-2; 10 bases are a match to TRBD1. This CDR3 spans 14 amino acids. V was pared by 3 bases and J by 12 bases, with 11 bases of the junction left unmatched. From germline, CDR1 is SGHNT and CDR2 YYREEE (reference sequence). CDR3 region: CASSSGQGPRRDTF. DNA of the CDR3: TGTGCCAGCAGCTCGGGACAGGGGCCGCGCCGTGACACCTTC.

This clone came up once. The gene calls are TRBV3-1 (or the pseudogene TRBV3-2) and TRBJ2-3; a weak D match, TRBD2 (6 bases). The CDR3 is 13 residues long. Germline V gene sequence: CDR1 LGHDT, CDR2 YNNKEL (reference sequence). V dropped 4 bases and J dropped 14 bases, with 19 bases sitting between them. The CDR3 DNA reads as TGTGCCAGCAGCCCGAGGGTCGGAGGGTATTGGTATTTT. This sequence encodes CASSPRVGGYWYF.

The V call is TRBV5-1, the J call TRBJ1-2; 7 bases align to TRBD1. V was pared by 8 bases and J by 3 bases, with 7 bases of the junction left unmatched. CDR3 length: 13 amino acids. CDR1 SGHRS and CDR2 YFSETQ come from the germline V gene. CDR3 protein: CASRQGPDYGYTF. The CDR3 DNA follows: TGCGCCAGTCGACAGGGTCCAGACTATGGCTACACCTTC.

The chain combines TRBV27 with TRBJ2-2; a possible D gene is TRBD1 (5 bases). V lost 2 bases, J lost 2 bases, and 15 bases lay in between. The CDR3 covers 17 residues. Germline CDR1 MNHEY, CDR2 SMNVEV (reference sequence). The CDR3 sequence: CASSLRRGAANTGELFF. The CDR3 DNA reads TGTGCCAGCAGTTTAAGGCGTGGGGCAGCTAACACCGGGGAGCTGTTTTTT.

The chain employs TRBV7-8 and TRBJ1-1, with unresolved D. V lost 3 bases and J lost 5, with 10 bases in between. The CDR3 has 13 amino acids. Germline V lookup: CDR1 SGHVS, CDR2 FQNEAQ. CDR3 coding DNA: TGTGCCAGCAGCTTCGGCGGGTCGACTGAAGCTTTCTTT. It encodes CASSFGGSTEAFF.

The chain links TRBV2 to TRBJ2-5; perhaps TRBD2 as D (6 bases). Trimming removed 5 bases at V and 3 bases at J, with 10 bases between. This CDR3 has 13 amino acids. Germline loops: CDR1 SNHLY, CDR2 FYNNEI. The CDR3 DNA follows: TGTGCCAGCAGTTGGGACTCCAAAGAGACCCAGTACTTC. This translates into CASSWDSKETQYF.

This chain uses TRBV19 with TRBJ1-2; 8 bases map to TRBD1. Per the germline V gene, CDR1 is LNHDA and CDR2 is SQIVND (reference sequence). This CDR3 region has 15 residues. The trim removed 5 bases at V and 4 bases at J, leaving 9 bases unmatched. CDR3 bases: TGTGCCAGTAGTGCCGATCAGGGACAGGCCTATGGCTACACCTTC. This sequence encodes CASSADQGQAYGYTF.

The CDR3 sequence is CATSATGGQTQYF. The CDR3 DNA sequence: TGTGCCACCAGTGCGACAGGGGGGCAGACCCAGTACTTC. The J gene is TRBJ2-5, the V gene TRBV24-1; 9 bases are a match to TRBD1. This CDR3 is built from 13 residues. J lost 6 bases, V lost 5 bases, and 3 bases had no gene match. Germline V gene sequence: CDR1 KGHDR, CDR2 SFDVKD.

The chain combines TRBV10-3 with TRBJ1-6; D is unresolved. The ends were cut back, 4 bases at V and 6 bases at J, with 13 bases in the middle. Germline loops: CDR1 ENHRY, CDR2 SYGVKD. The CDR3 spans 15 residues. The CDR3 region has the DNA TGTGCCATCAGTGTCAGCCAAGCGGGTAATTCACCCCTCCACTTT. Its translation: CAISVSQAGNSPLHF.

The V gene is TRBV19, the J gene TRBJ1-2; 10 positions match TRBD1. The CDR3 consists of 15 residues. V lost 4 bases to trimming and J lost 3 bases; unmatched junction nucleotides: 5. In germline, CDR1 is LNHDA, CDR2 SQIVND (reference sequence). DNA of the CDR3: TGTGCCAGTAGTACCCGGGACAGGGGAGACTATGGCTACACCTTC. Its protein product is CASSTRDRGDYGYTF.

The chain links TRBV18 to TRBJ2-5, with D perhaps TRBD2 (5 bases). Germline CDR1 is KGHSH and CDR2 is LQKENI. Deletions cut 1 base from V and 2 bases from J, with 11 bases between. The CDR3 is 15 amino acids. Written as DNA, the CDR3 is TGTGCCAGCTCACCACGGCGCGGGCAACAAGAGACCCAGTACTTC. It yields the protein CASSPRRGQQETQYF.

The V gene is TRBV6-2 or TRBV6-3, the J gene TRBJ2-7, with D possibly being TRBD2 (5 bases). V lost 0 bases and J lost 7, with 19 bases in between. The CDR3 is 16 residues long. Germline V gene lookup returns CDR1 MNHEY and CDR2 SVGEGT. CDR3 residues: CASSYSRPTRAGEQYF. In nucleotides, the CDR3 is TGTGCCAGCAGTTACTCGAGGCCTACTAGGGCTGGGGAGCAGTACTTC.

The chain is built from TRBV10-3 and TRBJ1-5, with 7 nucleotides matching TRBD1. V was clipped by 3 bases and J by 0 bases; unmatched bases: 5. From germline, CDR1 is ENHRY and CDR2 SYGVKD. The CDR3 consists of 16 residues. In nucleotides, the CDR3 is TGTGCCATCAGTGATGGGACAGTCTATAGCAATCAGCCCCAGCATTTT. Its translation is CAISDGTVYSNQPQHF.

In this sample, this clone turned up a few times. The chain combines TRBV6-5 with TRBJ1-3; weak D call: TRBD1 (5 bases). From germline, CDR1 is MNHEY and CDR2 SVGAGI. The V and J ends lost 4 bases and 0 bases respectively, with 13 bases between them. There are 16 residues in the CDR3. CDR3 DNA sequence: TGTGCCAGCAGTTCCCGGGGGGATATCTCTGGAAACACCATATATTTT. It codes for CASSSRGDISGNTIYF.

The chain recombines TRBV11-2 with TRBJ2-5; TRBD1 is a possible D gene (5 bases). From germline, CDR1 is SGHAT and CDR2 FQNNGV. CDR3 length: 14 amino acids. V shed 1 base and J shed 5 bases, with 11 bases lying between them. The CDR3 spells CASSLAAGKETQYF. CDR3 DNA: TGTGCCAGCAGCTTAGCGGCAGGGAAGGAGACCCAGTACTTC. The variable domain in full, with the rest retrieved from reference TRBV11-2 and TRBJ2-5, is EAGVAQSPRYKIIEKRQSVAFWCNPISGHATLYWYQQILGQGPKLLIQFQNNGVVDDSQLPKDRFSAERLKGVDSTLKIQPAKLEDSAVYLCASSLAAGKETQYFGPGTRLLVL.

The gene calls are TRBV10-3 and TRBJ2-2; 7 nucleotides line up with TRBD2. CDR1 is ENHRY and CDR2 is SYGVKD in the germline V gene. V shed 8 bases, J shed 0 bases, and the junction held 3 bases outside the gene matches. The CDR3 consists of 14 residues. CDR3 sequence (DNA): TGTGCCATCGAAAGCGGGACGAACACCGGGGAGCTGTTTTTT. Its protein product is CAIESGTNTGELFF.

V and J are TRBV19 and TRBJ1-5; D gene uncertain. CDR1 and CDR2 from the germline V gene are LNHDA and SQIVND (reference sequence). CDR3 size: 15 residues. V lost 2 bases and J 0 bases, leaving 8 bases between the germline ends. The CDR3 here is CASSITDNSNQPQHF. The CDR3 coding sequence is TGTGCCAGTAGTATAACTGATAATAGCAATCAGCCCCAGCATTTT.

The genes are TRBV7-2 and TRBJ2-7, with TRBD1 identical over 8 bases. This CDR3 has 14 amino acids. J was trimmed by 3 bases and V by 5 bases; bases with no gene match: 6. CDR1 and CDR2 from the germline V gene are SGHTA and FQGNSA. The CDR3: CASSVHRGVYEQYV. The CDR3 DNA reads as TGTGCCAGCAGCGTACACAGGGGGGTCTACGAGCAGTACGTC.

The V and J genes are TRBV11-3 and TRBJ2-7; 8 bases map to TRBD2. V was pared by 4 bases and J by 1 base, with 3 bases of the junction left unmatched. The CDR3 extends over 14 amino acids. The germline V gene has CDR1 SGHNT and CDR2 YENEEA. This CDR3 reads CASSSLAGSYEQYV. The CDR3 DNA reads as TGTGCCAGCAGCTCATTAGCGGGGTCCTACGAGCAGTACGTC.